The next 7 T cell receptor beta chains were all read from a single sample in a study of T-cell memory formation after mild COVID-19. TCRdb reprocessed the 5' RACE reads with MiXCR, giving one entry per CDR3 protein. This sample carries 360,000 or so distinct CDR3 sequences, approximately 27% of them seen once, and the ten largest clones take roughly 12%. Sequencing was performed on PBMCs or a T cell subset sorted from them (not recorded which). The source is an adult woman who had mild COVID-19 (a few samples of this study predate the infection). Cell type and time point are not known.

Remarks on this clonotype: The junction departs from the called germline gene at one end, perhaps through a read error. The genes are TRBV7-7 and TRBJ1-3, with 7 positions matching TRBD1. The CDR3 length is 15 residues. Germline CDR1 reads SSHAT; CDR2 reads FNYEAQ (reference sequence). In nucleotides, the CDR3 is TGTGCTAGCAGCTTAAATAAGGGGGCGAGGACGACCATATATTTT. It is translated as CASSLNKGARTTIYF.

The DNA for the CDR3 is TGTGCCAGCAGCTCCGGTGGCGGCCCAGAAGGCTACACCTTC. Translating gives CASSSGGGPEGYTF. This sequence joins TRBV7-2 and TRBJ1-2; D gene uncertain. The CDR3 is made up of 14 amino acids. Germline V lookup: CDR1 SGHTA, CDR2 FQGNSA. Trimming pared 4 bases from V and 8 bases from J, leaving 17 bases between.

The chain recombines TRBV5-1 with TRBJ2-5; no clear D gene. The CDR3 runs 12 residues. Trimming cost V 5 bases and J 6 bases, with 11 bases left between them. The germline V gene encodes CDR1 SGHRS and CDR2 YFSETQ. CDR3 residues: CASSPGQQTQYF. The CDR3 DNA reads TGCGCCAGCAGTCCGGGTCAGCAGACCCAGTACTTC. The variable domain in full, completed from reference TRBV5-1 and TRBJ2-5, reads KAGVTQTPRYLIKTRGQQVTLSCSPISGHRSVSWYQQTPGQGLQFLFEYFSETQRNKGNFPGRFSGRQFSNSRSEMNVSTLELGDSALYLCASSPGQQTQYFGPGTRLLVL.

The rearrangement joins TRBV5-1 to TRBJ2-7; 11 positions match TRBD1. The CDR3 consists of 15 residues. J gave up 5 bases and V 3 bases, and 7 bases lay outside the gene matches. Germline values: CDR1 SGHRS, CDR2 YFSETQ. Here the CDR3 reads CASSSRTGGRDEQYF. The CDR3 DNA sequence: TGCGCCAGCAGCTCGAGGACAGGGGGCCGGGACGAGCAGTACTTC. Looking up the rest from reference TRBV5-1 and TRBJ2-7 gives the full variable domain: KAGVTQTPRYLIKTRGQQVTLSCSPISGHRSVSWYQQTPGQGLQFLFEYFSETQRNKGNFPGRFSGRQFSNSRSEMNVSTLELGDSALYLCASSSRTGGRDEQYFGPGTRLTVT.

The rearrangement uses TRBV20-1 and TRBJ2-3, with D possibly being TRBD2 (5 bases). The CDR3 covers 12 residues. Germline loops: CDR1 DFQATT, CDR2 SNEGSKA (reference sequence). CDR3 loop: CSILGWPDTQYF. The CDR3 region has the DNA TGCAGCATACTAGGGTGGCCAGATACGCAGTATTTT.

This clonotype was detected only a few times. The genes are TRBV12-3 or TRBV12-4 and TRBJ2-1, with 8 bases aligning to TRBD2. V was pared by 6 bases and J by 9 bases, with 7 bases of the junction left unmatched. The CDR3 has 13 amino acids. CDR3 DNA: TGTGCCAGCAGCTCCCTCCGGGGGGGTGAGCAGTTCTTC. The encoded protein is CASSSLRGGEQFF.

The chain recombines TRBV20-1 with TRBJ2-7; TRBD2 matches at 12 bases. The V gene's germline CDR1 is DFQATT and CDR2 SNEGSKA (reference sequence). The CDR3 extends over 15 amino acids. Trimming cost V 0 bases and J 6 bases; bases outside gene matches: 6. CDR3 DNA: TGCAGTGCTAGAGATGGGGCTAGCGGGAGGGTCGAGCAGTACTTC. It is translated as CSARDGASGRVEQYF.